Listed here are 10 T cell receptor beta chains from one sample, sequenced in a study of blood T cell repertoires in COVID-19. TCRdb's copy holds only in-frame clones and misses some; the assay was immunoSEQ multiplex PCR. The table shows 150,000 to 200,000 clones, with roughly 81% occurring only once. Sequencing input: peripheral blood. These TCRs come from a woman in her thirties or forties with COVID-19, enrolled during active disease.

The sample holds one count of this clone. The V call is TRBV7-3, the J call TRBJ1-1; weak D call: TRBD1 (6 bases). V lost 4 bases, J lost 1 base, and 10 bases lay in between. Per the germline V gene, CDR1 is SGHTA and CDR2 is FQGTGA. This CDR3 is built from 14 residues. The CDR3, as DNA: TGTGCCAGCAGCTCCGGACAGCCGAACACTGAAGCTTTCTTT. Translation gives CASSSGQPNTEAFF.

V gene TRBV18 combines with J gene TRBJ2-1; TRBD2 matches at 11 bases. CDR1 and CDR2 from the germline V gene are KGHSH and LQKENI. Trimming removed 4 bases from V and 3 bases from J; junction bases left unmatched: 5. The CDR3 contains 16 residues. CDR3 amino acids: CASSQGLAEYYNEQFF. CDR3 nucleotide sequence: TGTGCCAGCTCACAGGGACTAGCGGAGTACTACAATGAGCAGTTCTTC.

The chain links TRBV2 to TRBJ1-2, with 7 bases matching TRBD1. This CDR3 has 13 amino acids. Germline V gene sequence: CDR1 SNHLY, CDR2 FYNNEI. V gave up 5 bases and J gave up 1 base; unmatched junction bases: 1. The chain's CDR3 is CASSRQGNYGYTF. The CDR3 nucleotides read TGTGCCAGCAGTAGACAGGGTAACTATGGCTACACCTTC.

The V gene is TRBV20-1, the J gene TRBJ2-3; D is possibly TRBD1 (6 bases). Germline assignment: CDR1 DFQATT and CDR2 SNEGSKA (reference sequence). Trimming removed 5 bases at V and 9 bases at J, with 12 bases between. This CDR3 has 11 amino acids. CDR3: CSALTQGTQYF. In nucleotides, the CDR3 is TGCAGTGCTCTTACCCAGGGGACGCAGTATTTT.

The chain carries TRBV5-1 and TRBJ2-5; D is unclear. CDR1 and CDR2 (germline): SGHRS, YFSETQ. The ends were cut back, 4 bases at V and 4 bases at J, with 11 bases in the middle. The CDR3 runs 13 residues. CDR3 nucleotides: TGCGCCAGCAGCCCCGTAGTGCTAGAGACCCAGTACTTC. This encodes CASSPVVLETQYF.

The CDR3 DNA reads as TGTGCCAGCAGCCCCGGGACTAGCGGGGTGGCTGGGGCCAACGTCCTGACTTTC. Protein sequence: CASSPGTSGVAGANVLTF. The rearrangement links TRBV5-4 to TRBJ2-6, with 13 bases aligning to TRBD2. Germline V lookup: CDR1 SGHNT, CDR2 YYREEE (reference sequence). The CDR3 loop spans 18 amino acids. The V and J ends lost 4 bases and 2 bases, in that order; junction bases with no gene match: 6.

CDR3 amino acids: CASSPASGTGASGTQYF. The CDR3 DNA reads TGTGCCAGCTCACCAGCCTCCGGGACAGGAGCTTCGGGTACGCAGTATTTT. The V gene is TRBV18, the J gene TRBJ2-3; the match to TRBD1 covers 8 bases. The trim removed 2 bases at V and 8 bases at J, leaving 15 bases unmatched. The CDR3 totals 17 residues. Germline CDR1 reads KGHSH; CDR2 reads LQKENI.

This clone appeared a few times. The chain joins TRBV7-6 to TRBJ1-1, with 10 bases matching TRBD1. The germline V gene has CDR1 SGHVS and CDR2 FNYEAQ. The length of the CDR3 is 16 residues. V shed 1 base and J 5 bases; nucleotides not matched to a gene: 7. The DNA for the CDR3 is TGTGCCAGCAGCTTAGAGGGACAGGGGCCGCAGACTGAAGCTTTCTTT. Its protein product is CASSLEGQGPQTEAFF.

Only one count was recorded for this clone. The chain uses TRBV6-5 and TRBJ2-3; D uncertain. The germline V gene encodes CDR1 MNHEY and CDR2 SVGAGI. The CDR3 is 13 amino acids. Trimming cost V 8 bases and J 0 bases, with 9 bases left between them. CDR3 sequence: CASVETSTDTQYF. The CDR3 DNA sequence: TGTGCCAGCGTTGAGACAAGCACAGATACGCAGTATTTT.

This rearrangement joins TRBV5-1 to TRBJ1-5; D not certain. Germline-derived CDR1 and CDR2 are SGHRS and YFSETQ. The CDR3 runs 13 residues. Trimming removed 0 bases at V and 4 bases at J, with 5 bases between. CDR3 loop: CASSLVGNQPQHF. CDR3 coding DNA: TGCGCCAGCAGCTTGGTCGGGAATCAGCCCCAGCATTTT.